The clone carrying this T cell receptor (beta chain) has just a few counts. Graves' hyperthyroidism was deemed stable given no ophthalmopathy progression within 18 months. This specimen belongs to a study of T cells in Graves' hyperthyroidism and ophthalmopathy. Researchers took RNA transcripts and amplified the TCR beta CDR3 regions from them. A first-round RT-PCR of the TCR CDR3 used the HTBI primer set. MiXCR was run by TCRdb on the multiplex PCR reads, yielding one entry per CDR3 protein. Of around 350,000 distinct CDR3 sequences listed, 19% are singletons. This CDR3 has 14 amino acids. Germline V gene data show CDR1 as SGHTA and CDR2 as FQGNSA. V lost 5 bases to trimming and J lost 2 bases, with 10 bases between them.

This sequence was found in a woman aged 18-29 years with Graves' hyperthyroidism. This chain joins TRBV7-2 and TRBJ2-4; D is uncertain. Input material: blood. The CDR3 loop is CASSPDLPKNIQYF. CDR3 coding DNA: TGTGCCAGCAGCCCCGACCTACCCAAAAACATTCAGTACTTC.